One and the same sample provided the 16 T cell receptor beta chains below, sequenced in a study of blood T cell repertoires in COVID-19 (TCRdb year 2020). Libraries were constructed by the immunoSEQ multiplex PCR assay. TCRdb stores this immuneACCESS table with in-frame sequences only. Part of the clones is absent; in the studies checked, under half of the shortfall reflects unresolved V genes, and no reason is known for the rest. The sample table lists more than 100,000 clones, around 87% of them with a count of one. The biggest ten clones account for under 3% of the sample. Sequenced material: peripheral blood. The receptors were gathered from a man aged 45-65 years with active COVID-19.

The V gene is TRBV6-5, the J gene TRBJ1-2; a possible D gene is TRBD1 (6 bases). Trimming cost V 6 bases and J 5 bases, with 16 bases left between them. The CDR3 spans 14 residues. Germline assignment: CDR1 MNHEY and CDR2 SVGAGI. The DNA for the CDR3 is TGTGCCAGCAGCGGTGGACAGAAGGTATATGGCTACACCTTC. It translates to CASSGGQKVYGYTF.

V usage is TRBV4-2 and J usage is TRBJ2-3; the match to TRBD1 covers 7 bases. J gave up 4 bases and V 4 bases, and 11 bases lay outside the gene matches. This CDR3 has 16 residues. Germline lookup yields CDR1 LGHNA and CDR2 YNFKEQ. CDR3 nucleotide sequence: TGTGCCAGCAGCCTCGATACAGGGGCGGAGGCAGATACGCAGTATTTT. Amino acid sequence: CASSLDTGAEADTQYF.

DNA of the CDR3: TGTGCCAGCAAGAGACAGGGCCCAGAGACCCAGTACTTC. Residues: CASKRQGPETQYF. This chain uses TRBV27 with TRBJ2-5, with 7 bases lining up with TRBD1. The germline gives CDR1 MNHEY, CDR2 SMNVEV (reference sequence). The V segment lost 7 bases and the J segment 4 bases; nucleotides outside the gene matches: 6. The CDR3 sequence is 13 residues long.

The rearrangement uses TRBV5-1 and TRBJ1-4; the match to TRBD1 covers 8 bases. Germline values: CDR1 SGHRS, CDR2 YFSETQ. The CDR3 loop spans 14 amino acids. The V and J ends lost 4 bases and 3 bases, in that order; junction bases with no gene match: 2. The CDR3 DNA sequence: TGCGCCAGCAGCCAGGGGGCGGCTAATGAAAAACTGTTTTTT. Translation gives CASSQGAANEKLFF.

The chain recombines TRBV6-2 or TRBV6-3 with TRBJ2-2, with 15 bases that match TRBD2. The CDR3 has 15 residues. Germline values: CDR1 MNHEY, CDR2 SVGEGT. V shed 5 bases, J shed 5 bases, and the junction held 0 bases outside the gene matches. DNA for the CDR3: TGTGCCAGCAGTGGACTAGCGGGGGGGACCGGGGAGCTGTTTTTT. Protein product: CASSGLAGGTGELFF.

As DNA, the CDR3 is TGTGCCAGTACCTTCGCAGGCAACAATCAGCCCCAGCATTTT. Protein product: CASTFAGNNQPQHF. The rearrangement links TRBV19 to TRBJ1-5; D not resolved. Between the trimmed V and J ends, which lost 7 bases and 3 bases, there was a span of 13 bases. This CDR3 spans 14 amino acids. Germline lookup yields CDR1 LNHDA and CDR2 SQIVND (reference sequence).

The chain joins TRBV2 to TRBJ1-1; D is ambiguous. The CDR3 extends over 14 amino acids. CDR1 and CDR2 (germline): SNHLY, FYNNEI. The V end lost 5 bases, the J end lost 3 bases, and 13 bases lay between the germline ends. In DNA form, the CDR3 reads TGTGCCAGCAGTTATCGGGTCGTGGACACTGAAGCTTTCTTT. Amino acid sequence: CASSYRVVDTEAFF.

The chain carries TRBV12-3 or TRBV12-4 and TRBJ1-1, with 8 bases matching TRBD1. The CDR3 consists of 13 residues. With V trimmed by 3 bases and J by 3 bases, 0 bases remained unmatched. The CDR3: CASSLTGDTEAFF. In DNA, the CDR3 is TGTGCCAGCAGTTTGACAGGGGACACTGAAGCTTTCTTT.

The chain combines TRBV5-4 with TRBJ2-2; 9 bases map to TRBD1. The CDR3 is 15 amino acids. The V gene's germline CDR1 is SGHNT and CDR2 YYREEE (reference sequence). Trimming cost V 0 bases and J 4 bases; bases outside gene matches: 1. The CDR3: CASSLATGGTGELFF. DNA for the CDR3: TGTGCCAGCAGCTTGGCGACAGGGGGCACCGGGGAGCTGTTTTTT. Drawing the rest from reference TRBV5-4 and TRBJ2-2, the complete variable domain is ETGVTQSPTHLIKTRGQQVTLRCSSQSGHNTVSWYQQALGQGPQFIFQYYREEENGRGNFPPRFSGLQFPNYSSELNVNALELDDSALYLCASSLATGGTGELFFGEGSRLTVL.

The gene calls are TRBV4-3 and TRBJ2-1; tentatively, D is TRBD2 (6 bases). The CDR3 sequence is 16 residues long. Deletions cut 0 bases from V and 3 bases from J, with 12 bases between. Germline CDR1 is LGHNA and CDR2 is YSLEER. The CDR3 coding sequence is TGCGCCAGCAGCCAAGATAGGAGCGGGTACTACAATGAGCAGTTCTTC. It is translated as CASSQDRSGYYNEQFF.

The chain is built from TRBV28 and TRBJ1-1; 7 bases are a match to TRBD1. V dropped 7 bases and J dropped 1; count of bases not matched to a gene: 9. Germline CDR1 MDHEN, CDR2 SYDVKM. The CDR3 totals 15 residues. The CDR3 protein is CASTLTGIGNTEAFF. CDR3 DNA: TGTGCCAGCACCTTGACAGGGATCGGGAACACTGAAGCTTTCTTT.

The chain couples TRBV5-4 to TRBJ2-6; a possible D gene is TRBD2 (6 bases). The CDR3 is 16 residues long. CDR1 SGHNT and CDR2 YYREEE come from the germline V gene (reference sequence). Deletions cut 4 bases from V and 4 bases from J, with 15 bases between. CDR3 residues: CASSRGGGTGANVLTF. CDR3 DNA sequence: TGTGCCAGCAGCCGAGGTGGAGGGACCGGGGCCAACGTCCTGACTTTC. Based on the CDR3 plus reference TRBV5-4 and TRBJ2-6, the full variable domain is ETGVTQSPTHLIKTRGQQVTLRCSSQSGHNTVSWYQQALGQGPQFIFQYYREEENGRGNFPPRFSGLQFPNYSSELNVNALELDDSALYLCASSRGGGTGANVLTFGAGSRLTVL.

The chain joins TRBV5-5 to TRBJ2-7; TRBD1 matches 9 bases. Trimming removed 0 bases from V and 5 bases from J; junction bases left unmatched: 12. This CDR3 contains 17 residues. The germline V gene has CDR1 SGHKS and CDR2 YYEKEE (reference sequence). The CDR3 nucleotides are TGTGCCAGCAGCTTGGGGTTTCGTGGACAGGGGTCCCACGAGCAGTACTTC. Amino acids: CASSLGFRGQGSHEQYF.

The chain joins TRBV11-2 to TRBJ2-5; tentatively, D is TRBD2 (6 bases). V lost 5 bases, J lost 5 bases, and 12 bases lay in between. The CDR3 has 13 amino acids. Germline lookup yields CDR1 SGHAT and CDR2 FQNNGV. The CDR3: CASSRDFLETQYF. DNA of the CDR3: TGTGCCAGCAGCCGGGACTTCTTGGAGACCCAGTACTTC. Based on the CDR3 plus reference TRBV11-2 and TRBJ2-5, the full variable domain is EAGVAQSPRYKIIEKRQSVAFWCNPISGHATLYWYQQILGQGPKLLIQFQNNGVVDDSQLPKDRFSAERLKGVDSTLKIQPAKLEDSAVYLCASSRDFLETQYFGPGTRLLVL.

The V and J genes are TRBV10-2 and TRBJ2-7; D is perhaps TRBD1 (5 bases). The CDR3 consists of 14 residues. Germline CDR1 is WSHSY and CDR2 is SAAADI. The ends were cut back, 8 bases at V and 0 bases at J, with 14 bases in the middle. CDR3 sequence reads: CASLRAPSSYEQYF. The CDR3 DNA reads as TGCGCCAGCCTCAGGGCCCCGAGCTCCTACGAGCAGTACTTC.

V and J are TRBV4-2 and TRBJ2-1, with 11 bases fitting TRBD2. V trimming: 5 bases; J trimming: 0 bases; junction bases outside the gene matches: 3. Germline V CDR1 and CDR2: LGHNA, YNFKEQ. The CDR3 is 16 amino acids. The CDR3 region has the DNA TGTGCCAGCAGCTTAGCGGGGGGGAGCTCCTACAATGAGCAGTTCTTC. Amino acids: CASSLAGGSSYNEQFF.